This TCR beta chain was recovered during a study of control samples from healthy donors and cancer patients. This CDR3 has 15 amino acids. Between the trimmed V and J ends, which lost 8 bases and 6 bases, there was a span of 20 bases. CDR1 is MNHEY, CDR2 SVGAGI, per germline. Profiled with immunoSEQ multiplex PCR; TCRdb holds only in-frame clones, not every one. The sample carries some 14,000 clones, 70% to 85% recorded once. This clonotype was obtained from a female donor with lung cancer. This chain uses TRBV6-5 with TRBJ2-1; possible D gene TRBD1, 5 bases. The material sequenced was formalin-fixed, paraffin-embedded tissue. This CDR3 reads CASSVGGLRGNEQFF. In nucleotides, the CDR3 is TGTGCCAGCTCGGTAGGCGGCTTAAGGGGCAATGAGCAGTTCTTC.